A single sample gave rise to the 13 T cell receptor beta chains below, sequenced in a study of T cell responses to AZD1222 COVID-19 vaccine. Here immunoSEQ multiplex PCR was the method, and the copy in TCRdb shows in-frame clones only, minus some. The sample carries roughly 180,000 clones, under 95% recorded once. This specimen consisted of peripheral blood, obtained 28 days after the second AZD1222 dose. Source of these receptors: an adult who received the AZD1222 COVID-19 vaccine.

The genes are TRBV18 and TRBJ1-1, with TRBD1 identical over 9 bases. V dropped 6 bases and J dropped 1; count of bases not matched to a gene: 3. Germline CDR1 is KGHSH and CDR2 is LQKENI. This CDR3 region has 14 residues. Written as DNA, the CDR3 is TGTGCCAGCTCCACACAGGGGGCGAACACTGAAGCTTTCTTT. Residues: CASSTQGANTEAFF.

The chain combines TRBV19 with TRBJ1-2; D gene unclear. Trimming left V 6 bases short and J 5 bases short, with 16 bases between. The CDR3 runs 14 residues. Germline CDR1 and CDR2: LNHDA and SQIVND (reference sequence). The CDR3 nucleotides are TGTGCCAGTAGAAGCGGGTGGAACGCTTATGGCTACACCTTC. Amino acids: CASRSGWNAYGYTF.

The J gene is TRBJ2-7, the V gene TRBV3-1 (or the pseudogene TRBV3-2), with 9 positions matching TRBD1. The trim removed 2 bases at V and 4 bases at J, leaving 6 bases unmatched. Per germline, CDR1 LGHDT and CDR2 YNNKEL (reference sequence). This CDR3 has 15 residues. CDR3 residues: CASSQIPGQGYEQYF. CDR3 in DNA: TGTGCCAGCAGCCAAATACCGGGACAGGGTTACGAGCAGTACTTC.

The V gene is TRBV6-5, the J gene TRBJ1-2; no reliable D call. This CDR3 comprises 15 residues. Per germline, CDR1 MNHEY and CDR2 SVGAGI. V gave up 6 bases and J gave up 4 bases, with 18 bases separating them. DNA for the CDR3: TGTGCCAGCAGCCACACCCGAGGTGGAAGCTATGGCTACACCTTC. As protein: CASSHTRGGSYGYTF.

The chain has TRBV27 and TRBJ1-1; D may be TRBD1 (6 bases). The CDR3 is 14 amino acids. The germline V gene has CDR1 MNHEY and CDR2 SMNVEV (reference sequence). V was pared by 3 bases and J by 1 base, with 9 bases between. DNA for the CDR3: TGTGCCAGCAGTTTTACAGGGACGAACACTGAAGCTTTCTTT. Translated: CASSFTGTNTEAFF.

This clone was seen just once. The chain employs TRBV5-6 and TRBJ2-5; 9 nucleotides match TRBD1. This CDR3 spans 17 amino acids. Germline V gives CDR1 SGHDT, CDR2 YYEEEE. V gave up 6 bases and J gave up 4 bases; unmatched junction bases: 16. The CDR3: CASTGREDRGMGETQYF. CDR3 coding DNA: TGTGCCAGCACCGGCCGGGAGGACAGGGGTATGGGAGAGACCCAGTACTTC.

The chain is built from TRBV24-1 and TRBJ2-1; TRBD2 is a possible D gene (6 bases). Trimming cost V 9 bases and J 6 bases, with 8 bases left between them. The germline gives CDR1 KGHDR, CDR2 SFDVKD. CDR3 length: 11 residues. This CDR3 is CATETSNEQFF. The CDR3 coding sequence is TGTGCCACCGAGACTAGCAATGAGCAGTTCTTC.

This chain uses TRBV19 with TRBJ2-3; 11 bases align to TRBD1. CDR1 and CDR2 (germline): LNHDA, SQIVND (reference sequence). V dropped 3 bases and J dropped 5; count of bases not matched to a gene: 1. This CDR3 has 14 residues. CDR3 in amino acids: CASSIGTGGDTQYF. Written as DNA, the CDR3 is TGTGCCAGTAGTATCGGGACAGGGGGAGATACGCAGTATTTT.

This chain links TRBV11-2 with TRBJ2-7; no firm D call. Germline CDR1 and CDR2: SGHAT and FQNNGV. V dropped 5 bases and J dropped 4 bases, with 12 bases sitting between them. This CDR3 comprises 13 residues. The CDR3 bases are TGTGCCAGCAGCCCCCTGACCCGGTACGAGCAGTACTTC. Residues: CASSPLTRYEQYF.

The CDR3 spells CAIRGRLNTEAFF. The CDR3 DNA reads as TGTGCCATCCGTGGCAGGCTGAACACTGAAGCTTTCTTT. This chain uses TRBV6-5 with TRBJ1-1; unclear D gene. The CDR3 is made up of 13 amino acids. Looked up from germline, CDR1 is MNHEY and CDR2 is SVGAGI. The ends were cut back, 10 bases at V and 0 bases at J, with 12 bases in the middle.

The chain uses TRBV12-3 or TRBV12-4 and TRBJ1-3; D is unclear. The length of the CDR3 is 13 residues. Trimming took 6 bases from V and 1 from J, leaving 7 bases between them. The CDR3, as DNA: TGTGCCAGCAGCTTGAGTTCTGGAAACACCATATATTTT. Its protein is CASSLSSGNTIYF.

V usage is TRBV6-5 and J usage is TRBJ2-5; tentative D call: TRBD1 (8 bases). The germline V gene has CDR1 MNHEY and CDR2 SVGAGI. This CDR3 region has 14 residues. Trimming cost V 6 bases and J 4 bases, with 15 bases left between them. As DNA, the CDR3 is TGTGCCAGCAGCGAGACAGGGGAGGGAGAGACCCAGTACTTC. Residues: CASSETGEGETQYF.

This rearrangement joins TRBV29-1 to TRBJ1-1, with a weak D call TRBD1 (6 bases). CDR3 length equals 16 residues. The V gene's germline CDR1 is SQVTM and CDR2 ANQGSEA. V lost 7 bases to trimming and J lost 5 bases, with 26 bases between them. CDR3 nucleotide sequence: TGCAGCGCGATTCCAAACAGGGTTAAATCGGGAACTGAAGCTTTCTTT. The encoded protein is CSAIPNRVKSGTEAFF.